A single sample gave rise to the 20 T cell receptor beta chains below, sequenced in a study of cytomegalovirus exposure and HLA in healthy donors. Amplification used 60 Vbeta primers and 13 Jbeta primers. Only in-frame clones appear in the TCRdb table, and some are missing; sequencing was by immunoSEQ multiplex PCR. The sample lists 150,000 or so clones, just under 80% seen once, with 2.5% to 3.5% in the top ten. Sequences were obtained from PBMCs. All receptors derive from a woman aged 50 to 60 in good health and CMV-seropositive.

The chain combines TRBV14 with TRBJ1-1; D not resolved. The CDR3 is made up of 16 amino acids. Per the germline V gene, CDR1 is SGHDN and CDR2 is FVKESK. Trimming removed 0 bases from V and 1 base from J, with 12 bases in between. In DNA, the CDR3 is TGTGCCAGCAGCCAAGAAGGAGGACTTTGGAACACTGAAGCTTTCTTT. Protein product: CASSQEGGLWNTEAFF.

The chain employs TRBV7-8 and TRBJ1-4; the match to TRBD1 covers 7 bases. Trimming took 5 bases from V and 7 from J; bases not matched to a gene: 7. CDR3 length: 14 amino acids. Germline V gives CDR1 SGHVS, CDR2 FQNEAQ. CDR3 region: CASSRTGPFEKLFF. The CDR3 nucleotides are TGTGCCAGCAGCAGGACAGGCCCCTTTGAAAAACTGTTTTTT.

The chain has TRBV11-3 and TRBJ1-4; TRBD1 aligns across 8 bases. The V gene end was trimmed by 8 bases and the J gene end by 6 bases; junction bases not matched to a gene: 8. Germline-derived CDR1 and CDR2 are SGHNT and YENEEA. CDR3 length: 14 residues. CDR3 bases: TGTGCCAGCGGCGTCGGGACAGGTGATGAAAAACTGTTTTTT. Translated, it gives CASGVGTGDEKLFF.

The chain has TRBV5-4 and TRBJ2-5; 8 positions agree with TRBD2. Losses at the gene ends were 2 bases for V and 5 bases for J; bases not matched to a gene: 2. The germline V gene has CDR1 SGHNT and CDR2 YYREEE (reference sequence). The CDR3 covers 13 residues. The CDR3 reads CASSLAGDETQYF. The CDR3, as DNA: TGTGCCAGCAGCTTAGCGGGGGACGAGACCCAGTACTTC.

J is TRBJ1-4 and V is TRBV6-6; D possibly corresponds to TRBD1 (5 bases). The V gene's germline CDR1 is MNHNY and CDR2 SVGAGI (reference sequence). The V end lost 2 bases, the J end lost 7 bases, and 17 bases lay between the germline ends. The CDR3 sequence is 16 residues long. CDR3 in amino acids: CASSYPGGGGVEKLFF. The CDR3 nucleotides read TGTGCCAGCAGTTACCCGGGTGGGGGGGGAGTTGAAAAACTGTTTTTT.

This clone was counted between two and nine times. The chain carries TRBV7-9 and TRBJ2-3; D is unclear. Germline lookup yields CDR1 SEHNR and CDR2 FQNEAQ (reference sequence). The length of the CDR3 is 14 residues. Trimming pared 5 bases from V and 5 bases from J, leaving 14 bases between. CDR3 coding DNA: TGTGCCAGCAGCCCACGTCGATTCGGAGATACGCAGTATTTT. This sequence encodes CASSPRRFGDTQYF.

A single count supports this clone. V usage is TRBV15 and J usage is TRBJ1-4; D call uncertain. Germline V gives CDR1 LNHNV, CDR2 YYDKDF (reference sequence). This CDR3 has 12 amino acids. Trimming took 5 bases from V and 8 from J, leaving 9 bases between them. The CDR3 DNA follows: TGTGCCACCAGCCCTCGGGAGGAAAAACTGTTTTTT. Its translation is CATSPREEKLFF. Together with reference TRBV15 and TRBJ1-4, the CDR3 gives the full variable domain: DAMVIQNPRYQVTQFGKPVTLSCSQTLNHNVMYWYQQKSSQAPKLLFHYYDKDFNNEADTPDNFQSRRPNTSFCFLDIRSPGLGDTAMYLCATSPREEKLFFGSGTQLSVL.

This chain uses TRBV5-1 with TRBJ1-4; 9 bases match TRBD1. Germline loops: CDR1 SGHRS, CDR2 YFSETQ. The CDR3 runs 19 residues. J was trimmed by 10 bases and V by 0 bases; bases with no gene match: 19. The CDR3 reads CASSLAGQGVLSRAGKLFF. DNA for the CDR3: TGCGCCAGCAGCTTGGCGGGACAGGGTGTCCTCAGCCGGGCAGGAAAACTGTTTTTT.

The gene calls are TRBV5-6 and TRBJ1-4; TRBD1 aligns across 7 bases. This CDR3 is built from 16 residues. The V and J ends lost 4 bases and 0 bases, in that order; junction bases with no gene match: 6. Germline CDR1 is SGHDT and CDR2 is YYEEEE. The CDR3 here is CASSRPGQSTNEKLFF. CDR3 nucleotides: TGTGCCAGCAGCCGACCGGGACAGTCAACTAATGAAAAACTGTTTTTT.

The chain is built from TRBV11-3 and TRBJ2-1; D is perhaps TRBD2 (5 bases). Trimming took 2 bases from V and 0 from J, leaving 14 bases between them. Per germline, CDR1 SGHNT and CDR2 YENEEA. The CDR3 loop spans 17 amino acids. The CDR3 coding sequence is TGTGCCAGCAGCTTAAGTGCGGGCATCAGCTCCTACAATGAGCAGTTCTTC. Protein product: CASSLSAGISSYNEQFF. The full variable domain, its missing parts supplied by reference TRBV11-3 and TRBJ2-1, is EAGVVQSPRYKIIEKKQPVAFWCNPISGHNTLYWYLQNLGQGPELLIRYENEEAVDDSQLPKDRFSAERLKGVDSTLKIQPAELGDSAVYLCASSLSAGISSYNEQFFGPGTRLTVL.

The rearrangement uses TRBV7-6 and TRBJ1-2; the D is unclear. V was clipped by 10 bases and J by 8 bases, with 17 bases between them. The V gene's germline CDR1 is SGHVS and CDR2 FNYEAQ. CDR3 length equals 12 residues. CDR3 protein: CATAGRIEGYTF. In DNA form, the CDR3 reads TGTGCCACGGCGGGAAGGATTGAGGGCTACACCTTC.

V is TRBV2 and J is TRBJ1-4; TRBD1 agrees at 8 bases. V lost 6 bases and J lost 8; bases outside the gene matches: 5. The germline CDR1 and CDR2 sequences are SNHLY and FYNNEI. There are 13 residues in the CDR3. The CDR3 DNA sequence: TGTGCCAGCAGGGGACAGGTGCCGGAAAAACTGTTTTTT. Residues: CASRGQVPEKLFF.

The CDR3 coding sequence is TGTGCCAGTAGTATAACCTCGGGGGTGAAAGGCTATGGCTACACCTTC. This gives the protein CASSITSGVKGYGYTF. The chain links TRBV19 to TRBJ1-2; D may be TRBD1 (5 bases). Deletions cut 2 bases from V and 4 bases from J, with 17 bases between. The CDR3 consists of 16 residues. Germline-derived CDR1 and CDR2 are LNHDA and SQIVND (reference sequence).

The chain employs TRBV6-5 and TRBJ2-3; no clear D. The CDR3 length is 13 residues. Germline V gene sequence: CDR1 MNHEY, CDR2 SVGAGI. V was pared by 5 bases and J by 4 bases, with 10 bases between. CDR3 loop: CASSPRRADTQYF. CDR3 in DNA: TGTGCCAGCAGTCCCAGGCGCGCAGATACGCAGTATTTT.

This clone was counted only a few times. The chain carries TRBV28 and TRBJ2-3; 10 bases are a match to TRBD2. V shed 7 bases and J 2 bases; nucleotides not matched to a gene: 12. Looked up from germline, CDR1 is MDHEN and CDR2 is SYDVKM. This CDR3 region has 17 residues. The CDR3 DNA sequence: TGTGCCAGCACCCCAGGAGGGCTAGCGGGAGTCACAGATACGCAGTATTTT. Amino acid sequence: CASTPGGLAGVTDTQYF.

The V and J genes are TRBV6-5 and TRBJ1-3; D gene uncertain. The CDR3 sequence is 15 residues long. Trimming pared 2 bases from V and 0 bases from J, leaving 8 bases between. Germline lookup yields CDR1 MNHEY and CDR2 SVGAGI. The DNA of the CDR3 is TGTGCCAGCAGTTACAGCGGGAGCTCTGGAAACACCATATATTTT. Its translation: CASSYSGSSGNTIYF.

J is TRBJ1-1 and V is TRBV29-1; D unresolved. The CDR3 is made up of 12 amino acids. The germline V gene encodes CDR1 SQVTM and CDR2 ANQGSEA. Trimming shortened V by 4 bases and J by 11 bases, and 17 bases separated the two germline ends. DNA for the CDR3: TGCAGCGTTGGGCCTGAACCAACCACGGCTTTCTTT. Translation gives CSVGPEPTTAFF.

The rearrangement uses TRBV18 and TRBJ2-4; 14 bases line up with TRBD2. Germline CDR1 KGHSH, CDR2 LQKENI. J was trimmed by 4 bases and V by 2 bases; bases with no gene match: 4. The CDR3 contains 17 residues. Here the CDR3 DNA reads TGTGCCAGCTCACCAAAGACTAGCGGGGGGGCGAAAAACATTCAGTACTTC. This codes for CASSPKTSGGAKNIQYF.

Regarding this clone: One end of the junction does not line up with germline, which may come from a read error. The CDR3 spells CVWSGVGAHGYTF. The CDR3 bases are TGTGTCTGGAGCGGGGTGGGGGCGCATGGCTACACCTTC. J is TRBJ1-2 and V is TRBV30; possibly TRBD1 for D (6 bases). CDR1 and CDR2 from the germline V gene are GTSNPN and SVGIG (reference sequence). The CDR3 is 13 residues long.

The chain couples TRBV5-1 to TRBJ2-2, with D possibly matching TRBD1 (6 bases). The CDR3 runs 13 residues. The germline V gene has CDR1 SGHRS and CDR2 YFSETQ. With 4 bases removed from V and 6 bases from J, the gap between germline ends came to 10 bases. CDR3 DNA: TGCGCCAGCAGCCCGCAGGGGTCCGGGGAGCTGTTTTTT. This translates into CASSPQGSGELFF.